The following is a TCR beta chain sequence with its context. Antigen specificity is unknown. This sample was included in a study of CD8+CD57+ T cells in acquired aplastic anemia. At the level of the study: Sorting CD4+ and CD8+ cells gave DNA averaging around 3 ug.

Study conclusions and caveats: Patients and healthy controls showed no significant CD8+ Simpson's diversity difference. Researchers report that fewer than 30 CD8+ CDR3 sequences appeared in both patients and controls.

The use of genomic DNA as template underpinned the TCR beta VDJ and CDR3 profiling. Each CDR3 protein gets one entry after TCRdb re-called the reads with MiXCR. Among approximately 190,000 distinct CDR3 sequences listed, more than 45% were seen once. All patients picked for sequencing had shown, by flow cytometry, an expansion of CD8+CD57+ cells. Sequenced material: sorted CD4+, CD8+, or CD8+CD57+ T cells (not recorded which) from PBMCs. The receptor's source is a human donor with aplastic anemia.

As DNA, the CDR3 is TGCGCCAGCAGCGGCAGCGGGAGAACCTACGAGCAGTACTTC. As protein: CASSGSGRTYEQYF. The chain uses TRBV5-1 and TRBJ2-7; 8 bases agree with TRBD2. This CDR3 comprises 14 residues. Unmatched junction bases numbered 5, after V lost 4 bases and J lost 2 bases. Per the germline V gene, CDR1 is SGHRS and CDR2 is YFSETQ.